The clone carrying this TCR beta chain was counted a few times. Its antigen is still unknown. This sample stems from a study of tumor-infiltrating lymphocytes in primary liver carcinoma. Background on the study: Tumors, staged T1-T3 N0M0, spanned about 4.2 to 11 cm. Notes on the study in general: Tumor region pairs shared more overlap than did tumor-adjacent and tumor-blood pairs. Tumors had a top-250-clone fraction that was significantly higher than blood (p = 0.039). Samples, which were bulk and unsorted, did not allow CD4+ and CD8+ repertoires to be compared.

Unsorted whole blood yielded the blood RNA, and germline DNA was also extracted. There are 13 residues in the CDR3. In germline, CDR1 is SGHNT, CDR2 YYREEE (reference sequence). Trimming shortened V by 0 bases and J by 6 bases, and 7 bases separated the two germline ends. Making TCR beta cDNA involved approximately 520 ng total RNA and a constant-region primer. TCR beta libraries came from three nested multiplex PCR rounds using slightly modified ARM-PCR. Researchers ran the first two PCR rounds for roughly 10 cycles each with TRBV1-TRBV30 forward primers and a C-beta reverse primer. TCRdb fed the multiplex PCR reads into MiXCR, producing one record per CDR3 protein. This table has about 330,000 distinct CDR3 sequences, around 60% appearing once.

Input material: peripheral blood. This receptor was obtained from a man aged 35 to 55 with primary liver carcinoma and hepatitis B virus infection. The chain joins TRBV5-4 to TRBJ2-1; no firm D call. The DNA of the CDR3 is TGTGCCAGCAGCTTGGTTCAGTCCAATGAGCAGTTCTTC. Translated, it gives CASSLVQSNEQFF.